The clone carrying this T cell receptor beta chain turned up a few times. The sample belongs to a study of blood T cell repertoires in COVID-19. Study background: The analysed material was cDNA or gDNA that came from T cells, B-cell-depleted T cells, or PBMCs.

Germline V gene data show CDR1 as SQVTM and CDR2 as ANQGSEA. The CDR3 spans 15 residues. V was clipped by 5 bases and J by 0 bases, with 14 bases between them. Only in-frame clones appear in the TCRdb table, and some are missing; sequencing was by immunoSEQ multiplex PCR. In the table there are 250,000 to 300,000 clones, approximately 85% of which are singletons. This chain links TRBV29-1 with TRBJ1-3, with D possibly TRBD1 on 6 matching bases. The receptor comes from a young woman who had recovered from COVID-19. Sequencing input: PBMCs or T cells enriched from blood (not recorded which). The CDR3 nucleotides read TGCAGCGTTCTTGCGAAGGGGGTCTCTGGAAACACCATATATTTT. This sequence encodes CSVLAKGVSGNTIYF.